Listed below are T cell receptor beta chains from one sample, sequenced in a study of blood T cell repertoires in COVID-19. Method: immunoSEQ multiplex PCR; TCRdb's copy keeps in-frame clones and lacks some. The repertoire consists of under 200,000 clones, with roughly 84% occurring once and the leading ten covering over 2.5%. Material: peripheral blood. Every receptor here comes from a human donor with acute or convalescent COVID-19. The donor label of this sample is uncertain. Both conserved end residues are part of each CDR3.

v_call: TRBV6-1; cdr3_aa: CASSDLRQGSEQYF
v_call: TRBV3-1/TRBV3-2; cdr3_aa: CASSRLAADTDTQYF
v_call: TRBV7-2; cdr3_aa: CASSLEAAGNSPLHF
v_call: TRBV6-1; cdr3_aa: CASSEGSQPQHF
v_call: TRBV27; cdr3_aa: CASQREERHDWELWGTEAFF
v_call: TRBV16; cdr3_aa: CASSQSNWDRDSYEQYF
v_call: TRBV3-1/TRBV3-2; cdr3_aa: CASSQGPDKVGYTF
v_call: TRBV7-9; cdr3_aa: CASSLVVAGELFF
v_call: TRBV2; cdr3_aa: CASSPPGLAGGLSLQETQYF
v_call: TRBV6-1; cdr3_aa: CASSDLGLPNSPLHF
v_call: TRBV9; cdr3_aa: CASSDGLVNEQFF
v_call: TRBV19; cdr3_aa: CASSPGQAYYGYTF
v_call: TRBV5-8; cdr3_aa: CASSSRTGSYGYTF
v_call: TRBV29-1; cdr3_aa: CSVRRGGGFNEQFF
v_call: TRBV28; cdr3_aa: CASSLGRQLTIYF
v_call: TRBV9; cdr3_aa: CASSVAGEWATQYF
v_call: TRBV5-5; cdr3_aa: CASSLWGGQGLYEQYF
v_call: TRBV9; cdr3_aa: CASSSSPPGQGFNEQFF
v_call: TRBV14; cdr3_aa: CASSHRDRGTDTQYF
v_call: TRBV28; cdr3_aa: CASTKWTSGTEEQFF